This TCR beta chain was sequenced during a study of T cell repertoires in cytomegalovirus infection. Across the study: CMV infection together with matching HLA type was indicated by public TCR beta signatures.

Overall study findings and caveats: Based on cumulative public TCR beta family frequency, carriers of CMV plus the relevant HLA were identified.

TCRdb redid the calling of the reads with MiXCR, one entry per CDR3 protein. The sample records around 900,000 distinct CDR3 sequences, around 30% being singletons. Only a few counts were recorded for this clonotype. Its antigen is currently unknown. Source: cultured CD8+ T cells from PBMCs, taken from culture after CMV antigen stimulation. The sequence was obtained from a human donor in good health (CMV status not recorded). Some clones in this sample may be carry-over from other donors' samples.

The CDR3 coding sequence is TGTGCCAGCAGCACCGGGACAGGGGAAGCTTTCTTT. It yields the protein CASSTGTGEAFF. J is TRBJ1-1 and V is TRBV28; TRBD1 matches at 9 bases. The germline V gene encodes CDR1 MDHEN and CDR2 SYDVKM. J lost 8 bases, V lost 6 bases, and 4 bases had no gene match. The length of the CDR3 is 12 residues. The complete variable domain, with remaining parts taken from reference TRBV28 and TRBJ1-1, reads DVKVTQSSRYLVKRTGEKVFLECVQDMDHENMFWYRQDPGLGLRLIYFSYDVKMKEKGDIPEGYSVSREKKERFSLILESASTNQTSMYLCASSTGTGEAFFGQGTRLTVV.